This TCR beta chain was obtained from a study of blood T cell repertoires in COVID-19. The overall study: PBMCs, B-cell-depleted T cells, or T cells were the source of the cDNA or gDNA that made up the material.

Individuals drawn from under 30 US areas were roughly 18 to 89 years old. Per the study methods: Estimation of nucleated cell counts relied on the amplification of reference gene primers. Clones were sequenced by immunoSEQ multiplex PCR, and TCRdb holds only the in-frame ones, with some missing. V, J and clone size were drawn from that table, and D and trimming were deduced from the DNA. This sample has roughly 230,000 clones, with about 80% found just once. V gave up 2 bases and J gave up 2 bases; unmatched junction bases: 9. CDR1 and CDR2 from the germline V gene are SGHTA and FQGNSA. This CDR3 has 17 amino acids.

V and J are TRBV7-2 and TRBJ2-7, with 10 bases matching TRBD2. Material: PBMCs or T cells enriched from blood (not recorded which). This TCR came from a man aged 50 or older who had recovered from COVID-19. The CDR3 coding sequence is TGTGCCAGCAGCTTAATAACTAGCGGGACCCTCACCTACGAGCAGTACTTC. Protein: CASSLITSGTLTYEQYF. The full variable domain, with the rest looked up from reference TRBV7-2 and TRBJ2-7, is GAGVSQSPSNKVTEKGKDVELRCDPISGHTALYWYRQSLGQGLEFLIYFQGNSAPDKSGLPSDRFSAERTGGSVSTLTIQRTQQEDSAVYLCASSLITSGTLTYEQYFGPGTRLTVT.